This T cell receptor (beta chain) originates from a study of T cells in Graves' hyperthyroidism and ophthalmopathy. From RNA transcripts, TCR beta CDR3 regions were amplified. First-round RT-PCR with HTBI primers amplified the TCR CDR3 region. TCRdb reprocessed the multiplex PCR reads via MiXCR and lists one record per CDR3 protein. Of some 490,000 distinct CDR3 sequences listed, 20% to 25% are singletons. This clonotype was seen repeatedly, ten times or more. V lost 4 bases to trimming and J lost 6 bases, with 13 bases between them. There are 13 residues in the CDR3. Germline values: CDR1 SGHAT, CDR2 FQNNGV.

This chain connects TRBV11-2 to TRBJ2-7; no clear D gene. The sequence was obtained from a woman aged 70-85 years with Graves' ophthalmopathy. The material sequenced was blood. The CDR3 region has the DNA TGTGCCAGCAGCTCCCGGTCTTATTTCGAGCAGTACTTC. Translating it yields CASSSRSYFEQYF.